This TCR beta chain derives from a study of vaccination effects on CD4 cells after COVID-19. TCRdb's copy holds only in-frame clones and misses some; the assay was immunoSEQ multiplex PCR. Of about 54,000 clones listed, 65% to 90% are singletons. This clone was counted only a few times. Its antigen is unknown. Germline CDR1 reads SGHNT; CDR2 reads YYREEE (reference sequence). Trimming took 0 bases from V and 6 from J, leaving 12 bases between them. The CDR3 is 14 residues long. Pools of viral peptides were used by the ViraFEST assay to expand antigen-specific CD4+ T cells ahead of sequencing. Subsequent to a culture period of under twelve days, CD4+ T cells were isolated. All vaccine recipients tested negative for nucleocapsid antibodies and had never contracted SARS-CoV-2 infection.

This clonotype was sampled from a human donor who received a COVID-19 vaccine. The chain is built from TRBV5-4 and TRBJ1-2; D remains ambiguous. Sequences were derived from CD4+ T cells from PBMCs cultured with HCoV-229E spike peptides, sampled before COVID-19 vaccination. In DNA form, the CDR3 reads TGTGCCAGCAGCTTGGGGGCGCTCATGGATGGCTACACCTTC. This sequence encodes CASSLGALMDGYTF.